Following are 28 T cell receptor beta chains from one sample sequenced in a study of T cell responses to AZD1222 COVID-19 vaccine. Using immunoSEQ multiplex PCR, the repertoire was profiled, and TCRdb retains in-frame clones only, with some absent. In the table there are about 160,000 clones, 91% of which are singletons. The source was peripheral blood, collected on day 0 of AZD1222 vaccination. These receptors came from an adult in good health.

Only a few counts were recorded for this clone. This sequence joins TRBV5-1 and TRBJ2-3; D possibly corresponds to TRBD1 (6 bases). The CDR3 runs 14 residues. The germline gives CDR1 SGHRS, CDR2 YFSETQ. Trimming stripped 0 bases from V and 3 bases from J, with 8 bases between. CDR3 sequence: CASSLDRVTDTQYF. The CDR3, as DNA: TGCGCCAGCAGCTTGGACAGGGTAACAGATACGCAGTATTTT.

The chain uses TRBV5-1 and TRBJ2-5; 13 nucleotides agree with TRBD2. CDR3 length: 15 residues. V lost 4 bases to trimming and J lost 4 bases; unmatched junction nucleotides: 4. Germline lookup yields CDR1 SGHRS and CDR2 YFSETQ. This CDR3 reads CASSTGLAGVETQYF. DNA for the CDR3: TGCGCCAGCAGCACCGGACTAGCGGGAGTAGAGACCCAGTACTTC.

The rearrangement uses TRBV7-3 and TRBJ2-5; D is possibly TRBD2 (6 bases). The CDR3 runs 13 residues. Trimming took 2 bases from V and 5 from J, leaving 9 bases between them. Germline V gives CDR1 SGHTA, CDR2 FQGTGA. As DNA, the CDR3 is TGTGCCAGCAGCTTATGGGGAGGTGAGACCCAGTACTTC. As protein: CASSLWGGETQYF.

The chain links TRBV27 to TRBJ2-1; no reliable D call. From germline, CDR1 is MNHEY and CDR2 SMNVEV (reference sequence). The germline V and J ends were trimmed by 4 bases and 5 bases, with 9 bases remaining between them. This CDR3 has 13 amino acids. The CDR3 region has the DNA TGTGCCAGCAGTTACCCTCCCCACAATGAGCAGTTCTTC. This translates into CASSYPPHNEQFF.

The V call is TRBV13, the J call TRBJ1-1, with TRBD1 as a possible D gene (6 bases). Germline CDR1 and CDR2: PRHDT and FYEKMQ (reference sequence). CDR3 length equals 17 residues. Trimming cost V 4 bases and J 4 bases, with 22 bases left between them. The CDR3 protein is CASSSPRGGSGSTEAFF. In DNA, the CDR3 is TGTGCCAGCAGCTCCCCGAGGGGGGGCTCCGGGAGCACTGAAGCTTTCTTT.

The V and J genes are TRBV14 and TRBJ1-1; D is ambiguous. Per germline, CDR1 SGHDN and CDR2 FVKESK. The CDR3 is made up of 16 amino acids. V was shortened by 3 bases and J by 0 bases, with 14 bases between the two germline ends. CDR3 protein: CASSHLSGRMNTEAFF. The CDR3 region has the DNA TGTGCCAGCAGCCACTTGAGTGGGCGGATGAACACTGAAGCTTTCTTT.

The gene calls are TRBV6-5 and TRBJ2-3; possible D gene TRBD1, 6 bases. Germline V gene lookup returns CDR1 MNHEY and CDR2 SVGAGI. The CDR3 consists of 15 residues. V shed 4 bases and J shed 4 bases, with 15 bases lying between them. The CDR3 DNA reads TGTGCCAGCAGTTGGACAGCCGGGGCGTCAGATACGCAGTATTTT. Translating gives CASSWTAGASDTQYF.

This clone occurred once. The rearrangement links TRBV10-3 to TRBJ2-5; tentative D call: TRBD1 (6 bases). The germline V and J ends were trimmed by 6 bases and 4 bases, with 12 bases remaining between them. This CDR3 has 13 amino acids. Germline CDR1 ENHRY, CDR2 SYGVKD. CDR3 residues: CAIRNRVGETQYF. CDR3 nucleotides: TGTGCCATCAGAAACAGGGTTGGAGAGACCCAGTACTTC.

The V call is TRBV3-1 (or the pseudogene TRBV3-2), the J call TRBJ2-1; no definite D call. The CDR3 sequence is 12 residues long. CDR1 is LGHDT, CDR2 YNNKEL, per germline (reference sequence). Trimming took off 4 bases at V and 9 bases at J, with 10 bases between the two ends. In DNA form, the CDR3 reads TGTGCCAGCAGCCGTCTTGGCGCTGAGCAGTTCTTC. Protein: CASSRLGAEQFF.

The V and J genes are TRBV4-3 and TRBJ1-4, with TRBD1 as a possible D gene (6 bases). V was cut by 4 bases and J by 4 bases, with 13 bases left in between. The germline V gene has CDR1 LGHNA and CDR2 YSLEER. The CDR3 runs to 15 residues. The CDR3 DNA reads as TGCGCCAGCAGCCTCGGATCAGGGGATAATGAAAAACTGTTTTTT. Protein product: CASSLGSGDNEKLFF.

The V and J genes are TRBV19 and TRBJ1-1; D is ambiguous. V lost 3 bases, J lost 4 bases, and 12 bases lay in between. This CDR3 has 14 amino acids. The germline CDR1 and CDR2 sequences are LNHDA and SQIVND (reference sequence). CDR3 nucleotide sequence: TGTGCCAGTAGTATTATGGGAGCGGGCACTGAAGCTTTCTTT. Its protein is CASSIMGAGTEAFF.

This chain connects TRBV5-1 to TRBJ1-2, with D perhaps matching TRBD1 (6 bases). Germline loops: CDR1 SGHRS, CDR2 YFSETQ. V was trimmed by 4 bases and J by 2 bases, leaving 9 bases between them. The CDR3 consists of 13 residues. CDR3 bases: TGCGCCAGCAGCCCTGACAGGAACTATGGCTACACCTTC. Translation gives CASSPDRNYGYTF.

The CDR3 DNA sequence: TGTGCCAGCAGCGTTTTCGCAACTAATGAAAAACTGTTTTTT. This codes for CASSVFATNEKLFF. The V gene is TRBV9, the J gene TRBJ1-4, with D hard to call. V was shortened by 2 bases and J by 0 bases, with 5 bases between the two germline ends. The CDR3 runs to 14 residues. Germline loops: CDR1 SGDLS, CDR2 YYNGEE.

This chain connects TRBV30 to TRBJ2-3; TRBD2 matches 11 bases. This CDR3 contains 17 residues. CDR1 and CDR2 (germline): GTSNPN, SVGIG (reference sequence). Trimming at V came to 4 bases and at J to 2 bases, leaving 11 bases not matched to a gene. This CDR3 reads CAWTPLRTSGLTDTQYF. For the CDR3, the DNA is TGTGCCTGGACCCCCCTCCGGACTAGCGGGCTCACAGATACGCAGTATTTT.

The V call is TRBV7-6, the J call TRBJ1-2, with 8 bases identical to TRBD1. V shed 1 base, J shed 1 base, and the junction held 14 bases outside the gene matches. Germline-derived CDR1 and CDR2 are SGHVS and FNYEAQ. This CDR3 spans 19 amino acids. DNA of the CDR3: TGTGCCAGCAGCTTAGGAGTTTTTCACAGGGGGGACGTTAACTATGGCTACACCTTC. Translated: CASSLGVFHRGDVNYGYTF.

The rearrangement links TRBV10-3 to TRBJ2-1; the D gene is possibly TRBD2 (6 bases). The V gene lost 0 bases and the J gene lost 7 bases, with 19 bases spanning the gap. This CDR3 contains 17 residues. CDR1 and CDR2 from the germline V gene are ENHRY and SYGVKD. CDR3 coding DNA: TGTGCCATCAGTGAGTCGGAGGGGCAGGGCTTATCGAATGAGCAGTTCTTC. It is translated as CAISESEGQGLSNEQFF.

This clone was picked up one time. The gene calls are TRBV7-3 and TRBJ2-1, with D tentatively TRBD2 (5 bases). V was clipped by 2 bases and J by 4 bases, with 18 bases between them. There are 17 residues in the CDR3. The germline V gene has CDR1 SGHTA and CDR2 FQGTGA. This CDR3 reads CASSLHGGGTGYNEQFF. Here the CDR3 DNA reads TGTGCCAGCAGCTTACACGGAGGCGGAACGGGATACAATGAGCAGTTCTTC.

V usage is TRBV7-2 and J usage is TRBJ2-7, with 7 positions matching TRBD2. Germline CDR1 reads SGHTA; CDR2 reads FQGNSA. This CDR3 spans 13 amino acids. Unmatched junction bases numbered 3, after V lost 4 bases and J lost 3 bases. The CDR3 nucleotides read TGTGCCAGCAGCTACAGCGGGGTCTACGAGCAGTACTTC. This translates into CASSYSGVYEQYF. Variable domain in full (rest from reference TRBV7-2 and TRBJ2-7): GAGVSQSPSNKVTEKGKDVELRCDPISGHTALYWYRQSLGQGLEFLIYFQGNSAPDKSGLPSDRFSAERTGGSVSTLTIQRTQQEDSAVYLCASSYSGVYEQYFGPGTRLTVT.

The chain uses TRBV27 and TRBJ2-2, with D uncertain. CDR1 MNHEY and CDR2 SMNVEV come from the germline V gene (reference sequence). V lost 8 bases and J 2 bases, leaving 15 bases between the germline ends. The CDR3 extends over 15 amino acids. The chain's CDR3 is CASSLRSDNTGELFF. In nucleotides, the CDR3 is TGTGCCAGCTCTCTTAGGTCTGATAACACCGGGGAGCTGTTTTTT.

V usage is TRBV12-3 or TRBV12-4 and J usage is TRBJ2-1, with D unclear. CDR3 length equals 13 residues. Trimming took off 8 bases at V and 4 bases at J, with 12 bases between the two ends. The CDR3 is CASHERPYNEQFF. CDR3 DNA sequence: TGTGCCAGCCATGAACGGCCGTACAATGAGCAGTTCTTC.

The chain uses TRBV3-1 (or the pseudogene TRBV3-2) and TRBJ2-5; D unclear. This CDR3 contains 19 residues. The V gene lost 4 bases and the J gene lost 3 bases, with 27 bases spanning the gap. Germline-derived CDR1 and CDR2 are LGHDT and YNNKEL (reference sequence). The CDR3 nucleotides are TGTGCCAGCAGCCTAAGTAGGCCCAGAGGACGGTTGCAGAAAGAGACCCAGTACTTC. This sequence encodes CASSLSRPRGRLQKETQYF.

This clone has only one observation. The gene calls are TRBV9 and TRBJ1-1; D is ambiguous. The V gene's germline CDR1 is SGDLS and CDR2 YYNGEE. V lost 0 bases and J 1 base, leaving 13 bases between the germline ends. The CDR3 has 16 residues. The CDR3 region is CASSVEGARRNTEAFF. The CDR3 DNA follows: TGTGCCAGCAGCGTAGAAGGCGCCCGGCGGAACACTGAAGCTTTCTTT. Drawing the rest from reference TRBV9 and TRBJ1-1, the complete variable domain is DSGVTQTPKHLITATGQRVTLRCSPRSGDLSVYWYQQSLDQGLQFLIQYYNGEERAKGNILERFSAQQFPDLHSELNLSSLELGDSALYFCASSVEGARRNTEAFFGQGTRLTVV.

The chain uses TRBV7-9 and TRBJ1-3, with no clear D. Germline V CDR1 and CDR2: SEHNR, FQNEAQ (reference sequence). V was cut by 3 bases and J by 7 bases, with 19 bases left in between. The CDR3 is 16 residues long. The CDR3 loop is CASSFRGPPFSNTIYF. Written as DNA, the CDR3 is TGTGCCAGCAGCTTCCGGGGTCCCCCTTTCAGTAACACCATATATTTT. The whole variable domain, remainder taken from reference TRBV7-9 and TRBJ1-3, is DTGVSQNPRHKITKRGQNVTFRCDPISEHNRLYWYRQTLGQGPEFLTYFQNEAQLEKSRLLSDRFSAERPKGSFSTLEIQRTEQGDSAMYLCASSFRGPPFSNTIYFGEGSWLTVV.

This chain uses TRBV20-1 with TRBJ2-5; D not certain. From germline, CDR1 is DFQATT and CDR2 SNEGSKA (reference sequence). The V end was cut by 6 bases, the J end by 2 bases, with 7 bases between. The CDR3 runs to 11 residues. The CDR3 sequence: CSAPRQETQYF. CDR3 in DNA: TGCAGTGCCCCACGGCAAGAGACCCAGTACTTC.

The rearrangement uses TRBV24-1 and TRBJ2-3; the match to TRBD2 covers 8 bases. The ends lost 8 bases at V and 2 bases at J; junction bases unmatched: 14. CDR3 length: 17 residues. CDR1 KGHDR and CDR2 SFDVKD come from the germline V gene. This CDR3 is CATIPPATSEYTDTQYF. DNA of the CDR3: TGTGCCACCATCCCACCGGCGACTAGCGAGTACACAGATACGCAGTATTTT.

This clone has just a few counts. This chain uses TRBV4-2 with TRBJ2-2; 12 positions agree with TRBD2. The germline gives CDR1 LGHNA, CDR2 YNFKEQ. Germline trimming cut 0 bases from V and 5 bases from J; bases unmatched to any gene: 10. This CDR3 region has 19 residues. The CDR3 sequence: CASSQDLTSGGQGTGELFF. The DNA for the CDR3 is TGTGCCAGCAGCCAAGACCTGACTAGCGGGGGCCAAGGGACCGGGGAGCTGTTTTTT.

This clone was seen once. CDR3 loop: CASSLKGGLAGGIPYEQYF. In DNA, the CDR3 is TGTGCCAGCAGCTTAAAGGGAGGACTAGCGGGAGGAATCCCTTACGAGCAGTACTTC. The chain links TRBV7-9 to TRBJ2-7; 14 bases are shared with TRBD2. With V trimmed by 2 bases and J by 4 bases, 13 bases remained unmatched. The CDR3 loop spans 19 amino acids. In germline, CDR1 is SEHNR, CDR2 FQNEAQ (reference sequence).

This chain links TRBV12-3 or TRBV12-4 with TRBJ1-5; D is uncertain. V was trimmed by 6 bases and J by 7 bases, leaving 13 bases between them. The CDR3 contains 13 residues. The CDR3 DNA is TGTGCCAGCAGACGGACCGGGGAACAGCCCCAGCATTTT. Protein sequence: CASRRTGEQPQHF.